The 12 T cell receptor beta chains reported below all come from one sample, sequenced in a study of T-cell memory formation after mild COVID-19. TCRdb re-called the 5' RACE reads with MiXCR, one entry per CDR3 protein. The sample holds about 100,000 distinct CDR3 sequences, over 8.5% seen once. The sequenced sample was PBMCs or a T cell subset sorted from them (not recorded which). These receptors all stem from a man between 18 and 35 years old who had mild COVID-19 (a few samples of this study predate the infection). Cell type and time point are not known.

This clonotype has only a few counts. This chain connects TRBV12-3 or TRBV12-4 to TRBJ2-5; possible D gene TRBD1, 5 bases. V dropped 9 bases and J dropped 1 base, with 9 bases sitting between them. CDR3 size: 12 residues. CDR3 protein: CARQAPQETQYF. The CDR3 DNA reads as TGTGCCAGACAGGCCCCCCAAGAGACCCAGTACTTC.

This chain links TRBV4-1 with TRBJ2-1; D call uncertain. Germline V gives CDR1 MGHRA, CDR2 YSYEKL. Between the trimmed V and J ends, which lost 7 bases and 3 bases, there was a span of 16 bases. The CDR3 runs 15 residues. The CDR3 loop is CASTHSFLGYNEQFF. In nucleotides, the CDR3 is TGCGCCAGCACCCATAGTTTCTTGGGCTACAATGAGCAGTTCTTC.

This clonotype was seen repeatedly, ten times or more. The rearrangement joins TRBV12-3 or TRBV12-4 to TRBJ2-5; tentatively, D is TRBD2 (6 bases). The CDR3 length is 14 residues. V lost 4 bases to trimming and J lost 5 bases, with 14 bases between them. CDR3 region: CASSSGDPQETQYF. The CDR3 DNA is TGTGCCAGCAGTTCGGGGGACCCACAGGAGACCCAGTACTTC.

J is TRBJ1-4 and V is TRBV11-1; D not resolved. Trimming cost V 8 bases and J 0 bases, with 4 bases left between them. CDR3 size: 12 residues. Looked up from germline, CDR1 is SGHAT and CDR2 is FQDESV (reference sequence). The CDR3 sequence is CASAATNEKLFF. CDR3 nucleotide sequence: TGTGCCAGCGCGGCAACTAATGAAAAACTGTTTTTT.

This clonotype was recorded a few times. The chain uses TRBV5-4 and TRBJ2-3, with D perhaps given as TRBD1 or TRBD2 (5 bases each). Trimming left V 4 bases short and J 8 bases short, with 11 bases between. This CDR3 spans 12 amino acids. Germline V gene lookup returns CDR1 SGHNT and CDR2 YYREEE (reference sequence). CDR3 DNA sequence: TGTGCCAGCAGCCCAGGGACGGGTACGCAGTATTTT. Protein sequence: CASSPGTGTQYF.

This clonotype appeared many times. The rearrangement uses TRBV4-3 and TRBJ2-2, with D unclear. CDR3 length: 13 amino acids. Germline CDR1 is LGHNA and CDR2 is YSLEER. V lost 5 bases and J lost 3, with 7 bases in between. The CDR3 loop is CASSKRDTGELFF. For the CDR3, the DNA is TGCGCCAGCAGCAAAAGGGACACCGGGGAGCTGTTTTTT.

The chain is built from TRBV7-9 and TRBJ2-2; perhaps TRBD2 as D (5 bases). The CDR3 has 13 amino acids. Germline V CDR1 and CDR2: SEHNR, FQNEAQ (reference sequence). The V end lost 4 bases, the J end lost 6 bases, and 9 bases lay between the germline ends. CDR3 sequence (DNA): TGTGCCAGCAGCTCGAGGGCGCCCGGGGAGCTGTTTTTT. Amino acids: CASSSRAPGELFF.

CDR3 sequence (DNA): TGTGCCAGCAGCGAGCCCCTGAGGAAGGGGGGCACAGATACGCAGTATTTT. This translates into CASSEPLRKGGTDTQYF. The chain couples TRBV9 to TRBJ2-3, with D maybe TRBD1 (6 bases). The CDR3 is 17 amino acids. In germline, CDR1 is SGDLS, CDR2 YYNGEE. V was pared by 3 bases and J by 1 base, with 18 bases between.

The rearrangement uses TRBV7-2 and TRBJ2-5, with D possibly being TRBD1 or TRBD2 (5 bases each). The CDR3 is made up of 16 amino acids. CDR1 SGHTA and CDR2 FQGNSA come from the germline V gene. Trimming removed 3 bases from V and 2 bases from J, with 16 bases in between. The CDR3 nucleotides are TGTGCCAGCAGCTTCCTCCTGAGGGGCCCTCAAGAGACCCAGTACTTC. It specifies CASSFLLRGPQETQYF.

The chain links TRBV4-2 to TRBJ1-1; D not resolved. The germline V gene encodes CDR1 LGHNA and CDR2 YNFKEQ. CDR3 size: 16 residues. The ends were cut back, 1 base at V and 1 base at J, with 13 bases in the middle. CDR3 sequence: CASSQVGPTRNTEAFF. DNA for the CDR3: TGTGCCAGCAGCCAAGTCGGGCCGACAAGGAACACTGAAGCTTTCTTT.

The chain is built from TRBV20-1 and TRBJ2-3, with TRBD1 matching 8 bases. The ends lost 2 bases at V and 3 bases at J; junction bases unmatched: 4. Germline loops: CDR1 DFQATT, CDR2 SNEGSKA (reference sequence). CDR3 length: 14 amino acids. CDR3 nucleotide sequence: TGCAGTGCTAGAATCGGGACAGGAACAGATACGCAGTATTTT. Encoded protein: CSARIGTGTDTQYF.

The chain has TRBV4-3 and TRBJ1-1; tentatively, D is TRBD1 (6 bases). The CDR3 length is 15 residues. Germline loops: CDR1 LGHNA, CDR2 YSLEER. The ends were cut back, 0 bases at V and 4 bases at J, with 12 bases in the middle. CDR3 DNA sequence: TGCGCCAGCAGCCAAGAAGGTGGGGGCGGCACTGAAGCTTTCTTT. Translated, it gives CASSQEGGGGTEAFF.